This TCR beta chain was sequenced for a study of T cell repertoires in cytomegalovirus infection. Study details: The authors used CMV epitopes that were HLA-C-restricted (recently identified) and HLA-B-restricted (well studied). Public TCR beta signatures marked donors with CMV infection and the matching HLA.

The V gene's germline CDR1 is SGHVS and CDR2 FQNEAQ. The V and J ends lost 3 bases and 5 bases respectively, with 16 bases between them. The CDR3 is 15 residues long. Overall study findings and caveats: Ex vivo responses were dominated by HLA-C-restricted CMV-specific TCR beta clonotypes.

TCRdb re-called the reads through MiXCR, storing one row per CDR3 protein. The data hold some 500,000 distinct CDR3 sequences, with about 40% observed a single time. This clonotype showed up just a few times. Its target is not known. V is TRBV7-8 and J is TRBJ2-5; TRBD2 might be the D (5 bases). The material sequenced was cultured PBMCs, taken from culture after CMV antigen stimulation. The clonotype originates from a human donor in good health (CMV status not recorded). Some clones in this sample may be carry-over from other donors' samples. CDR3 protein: CASSFSGPGSETQYF. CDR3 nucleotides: TGTGCCAGCAGCTTTAGTGGACCGGGGTCCGAGACCCAGTACTTC.